This TCR beta chain was sequenced in a study of blood T cell repertoires in COVID-19. Study overall: Collection of acute and convalescent COVID-19 samples took place in the United States, Italy and Spain. T cells, B-cell-depleted T cells, or PBMCs supplied cDNA or gDNA.

Original processing notes: It was from reference gene primer amplification that nucleated cell counts were estimated. Assay used: immunoSEQ multiplex PCR; TCRdb lists only in-frame clones, some missing. V and J calls and clone size come straight from that table; D and trimming were deduced from the DNA. Of 100,000 to 150,000 clones listed, about 93% are singletons. The Seattle patients, enrolled during active infection, were followed longitudinally. Germline V gene data show CDR1 as ENHRY and CDR2 as SYGVKD. This CDR3 has 15 residues. The V end was cut by 0 bases, the J end by 7 bases, with 10 bases between.

Sequencing used peripheral blood. The chain joins TRBV10-3 to TRBJ1-6; D is ambiguous. The TCR was taken from a man aged 45-65 years with COVID-19, enrolled during active disease. The CDR3 region has the DNA TGTGCCATCAGTGAGTCGTCGGGAGTCAATTCACCCCTCCACTTT. As protein: CAISESSGVNSPLHF.